This T cell receptor (beta chain) was retrieved from a study of cytomegalovirus exposure and HLA in healthy donors. The CDR3 runs to 14 residues. Germline V gene lookup returns CDR1 SEHNR and CDR2 FQNEAQ (reference sequence). Both 60 Vbeta primers and 13 Jbeta primers went into the PCR. TCRdb's table, derived via immunoSEQ multiplex PCR, lists solely in-frame clones and lacks some. Among 100,000 or so clones listed, approximately 80% were seen once. Turning to this clone: The junction and the germline gene differ at one end; a read error may be behind it.

Sequences were obtained from PBMCs. The chain links TRBV7-9 to TRBJ2-1; 8 nucleotides line up with TRBD1. This TCR was recovered from a man aged 18 to 30 in good health and CMV-seronegative. CDR3 loop: CASRPRDRRDEQLF. CDR3 in DNA: TGTGCCAGCAGACCCCGGGACAGGAGGGATGAGCAGCTCTTC. The full variable domain, rest sourced from reference TRBV7-9 and TRBJ2-1, is DTGVSQNPRHKITKRGQNVTFRCDPISEHNRLYWYRQTLGQGPEFLTYFQNEAQLEKSRLLSDRFSAERPKGSFSTLEIQRTEQGDSAMYLCASRPRDRRDEQLFGPGTRLTVL.